Listed below are T cell receptor beta chains from one sample, sequenced in a study of PD-L1 blockade in urothelial cancer. The table came from immunoSEQ multiplex PCR; TCRdb's copy has only in-frame clones and leaves some out. Among some 41,000 clones listed, 83% were seen once. This material consisted of PBMCs, taken around atezolizumab (anti-PD-L1) treatment. The source is a man aged 60-69 years with urothelial cancer. CDR3s include the opening cysteine and the closing phenylalanine or tryptophan. Fields, in order: clone size, J gene, V gene, D gene, CDR3 protein, CDR3 DNA. D genes are given only for firm matches. Expanded clones are given a class, and other clones once, few, many or no size at all.

clone_size: NA; j_call: TRBJ2-7; v_call: TRBV5-1; d_call: TRBD1; cdr3_aa: CASSLETGGSYEQYF; cdr3_nt: TGCGCCAGCAGCTTGGAAACAGGGGGCTCCTACGAGCAGTACTTC
clone_size: NA; j_call: TRBJ2-3; v_call: TRBV7-6; d_call: TRBD2; cdr3_aa: CASSFGGGVTDTQYF; cdr3_nt: TGTGCCAGCAGCTTCGGCGGGGGAGTCACAGATACGCAGTATTTT
clone_size: NA; j_call: TRBJ2-5; v_call: TRBV5-4; d_call: TRBD2; cdr3_aa: CASSVTSGGPPAQYF; cdr3_nt: TGTGCCAGCAGCGTGACTAGCGGGGGCCCTCCTGCCCAGTACTTC
clone_size: NA; j_call: TRBJ1-4; v_call: TRBV4-1; d_call: NA; cdr3_aa: CASSLEGDPTNEKLFF; cdr3_nt: TGCGCCAGCAGCCTGGAGGGAGATCCAACTAATGAAAAACTGTTTTTT
clone_size: NA; j_call: TRBJ2-7; v_call: TRBV6-5; d_call: TRBD2; cdr3_aa: CASSYAPAGKGEQYF; cdr3_nt: TGTGCCAGCAGTTACGCCCCAGCGGGGAAGGGCGAGCAGTACTTC
clone_size: NA; j_call: TRBJ2-7; v_call: TRBV29-1; d_call: NA; cdr3_aa: CSVEDSSYEQYF; cdr3_nt: TGCAGCGTTGAAGATAGCTCCTACGAGCAGTACTTC
clone_size: NA; j_call: TRBJ1-1; v_call: TRBV18; d_call: NA; cdr3_aa: CASSPVRDSFTEAFF; cdr3_nt: TGTGCCAGCTCACCCGTCAGGGATTCGTTCACTGAAGCTTTCTTT
clone_size: NA; j_call: TRBJ2-5; v_call: TRBV7-8; d_call: TRBD2; cdr3_aa: CASSLSGTSGGRETQYF; cdr3_nt: TGTGCCAGCAGCTTATCGGGGACTAGCGGGGGGAGGGAGACCCAGTACTTC
clone_size: NA; j_call: TRBJ1-3; v_call: TRBV6-5; d_call: NA; cdr3_aa: CASSSGSSGNTIYF; cdr3_nt: TGTGCCAGCAGCTCCGGGAGCTCTGGAAACACCATATATTTT
clone_size: once; j_call: TRBJ1-1; v_call: TRBV2; d_call: NA; cdr3_aa: CASRREGLAGTEAFF; cdr3_nt: TGTGCCAGCAGACGGGAAGGACTCGCGGGCACTGAAGCTTTCTTT
clone_size: NA; j_call: TRBJ1-5; v_call: TRBV28; d_call: NA; cdr3_aa: CASKSDSGNQPQHF; cdr3_nt: TGTGCCAGCAAATCGGACAGCGGCAATCAGCCCCAGCATTTT
clone_size: NA; j_call: TRBJ1-2; v_call: TRBV5-1; d_call: TRBD1; cdr3_aa: CASSFGQGAGIYGYTF; cdr3_nt: TGCGCCAGCAGCTTCGGCCAGGGGGCGGGAATCTATGGCTACACCTTC
clone_size: NA; j_call: TRBJ2-3; v_call: TRBV19; d_call: TRBD1; cdr3_aa: CASRRDREGTQYF; cdr3_nt: TGTGCCAGTAGACGGGACAGGGAAGGGACGCAGTATTTT
clone_size: NA; j_call: TRBJ1-1; v_call: TRBV6-5; d_call: NA; cdr3_aa: CASRRHRNTEAFF; cdr3_nt: TGTGCCAGCAGGCGACACCGGAACACTGAAGCTTTCTTT
clone_size: NA; j_call: TRBJ2-2; v_call: TRBV2; d_call: TRBD2; cdr3_aa: CASSETSSTGELFF; cdr3_nt: TGTGCCAGCAGTGAGACTAGCAGTACCGGGGAGCTGTTTTTT
clone_size: NA; j_call: TRBJ1-5; v_call: TRBV5-1; d_call: TRBD1; cdr3_aa: CASSYFRTGCNQPQHF; cdr3_nt: TGCGCCAGCAGCTACTTTCGGACAGGGTGCAATCAGCCCCAGCATTTT